The clone carrying this TCR beta chain was counted a few times. Its ends do not fully match the called genes, so a read error is possible. The sample originates from a study of T-cell memory formation after mild COVID-19. Overall study context: Largely donor-specific TCR clusters were found.

TCRdb processed the 5' RACE reads anew with MiXCR; each CDR3 protein has one entry. The data contain approximately 400,000 distinct CDR3 sequences, approximately 19% of them singletons. The CDR3 is 17 amino acids. CDR1 and CDR2 (germline): SEHNR, FQNEAQ (reference sequence). This receptor was taken from a man younger than 35 who had mild COVID-19 (a few samples of this study predate the infection). Cell type and time point are not known. The sequenced material came from PBMCs or a T cell subset sorted from them (not recorded which). The chain links TRBV7-9 to TRBJ2-5; 10 bases are a match to TRBD2. The CDR3 DNA reads as TGTGCCAGCCGCTTACTAGCGGGGCCGCCATTAGAAGAGACCCAGTACTTC. This translates into CASRLLAGPPLEETQYF. Looking up the rest from reference TRBV7-9 and TRBJ2-5 gives the full variable domain: DTGVSQNPRHKITKRGQNVTFRCDPISEHNRLYWYRQTLGQGPEFLTYFQNEAQLEKSRLLSDRFSAERPKGSFSTLEIQRTEQGDSAMYLCASRLLAGPPLEETQYFGPGTRLLVL.